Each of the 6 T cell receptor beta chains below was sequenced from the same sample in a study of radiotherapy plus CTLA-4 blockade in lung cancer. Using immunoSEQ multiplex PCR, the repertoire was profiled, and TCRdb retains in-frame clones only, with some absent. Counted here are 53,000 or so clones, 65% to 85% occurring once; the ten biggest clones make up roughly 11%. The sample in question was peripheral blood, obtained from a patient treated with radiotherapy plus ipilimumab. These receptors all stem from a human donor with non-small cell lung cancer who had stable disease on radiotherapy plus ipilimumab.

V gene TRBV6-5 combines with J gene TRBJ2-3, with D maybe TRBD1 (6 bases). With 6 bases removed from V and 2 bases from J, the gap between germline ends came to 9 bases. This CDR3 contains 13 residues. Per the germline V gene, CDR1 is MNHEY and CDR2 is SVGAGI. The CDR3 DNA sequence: TGTGCCAGCAGCCACAGGGACACAGATACGCAGTATTTT. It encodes CASSHRDTDTQYF.

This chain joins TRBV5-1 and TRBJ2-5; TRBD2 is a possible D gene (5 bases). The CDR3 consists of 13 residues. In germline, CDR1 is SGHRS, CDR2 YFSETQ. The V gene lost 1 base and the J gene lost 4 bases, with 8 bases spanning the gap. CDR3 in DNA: TGCGCCAGCAGCTTGACTAGAGTAGAGACCCAGTACTTC. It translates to CASSLTRVETQYF. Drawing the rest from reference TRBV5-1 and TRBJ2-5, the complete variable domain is KAGVTQTPRYLIKTRGQQVTLSCSPISGHRSVSWYQQTPGQGLQFLFEYFSETQRNKGNFPGRFSGRQFSNSRSEMNVSTLELGDSALYLCASSLTRVETQYFGPGTRLLVL.

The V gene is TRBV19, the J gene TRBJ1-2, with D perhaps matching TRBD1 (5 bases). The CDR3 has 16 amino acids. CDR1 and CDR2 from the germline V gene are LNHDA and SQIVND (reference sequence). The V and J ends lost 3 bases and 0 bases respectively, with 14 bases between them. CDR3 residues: CASSMPHRQANYGYTF. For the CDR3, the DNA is TGTGCCAGTAGTATGCCCCACAGGCAAGCTAACTATGGCTACACCTTC. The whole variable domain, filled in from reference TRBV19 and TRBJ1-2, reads DGGITQSPKYLFRKEGQNVTLSCEQNLNHDAMYWYRQDPGQGLRLIYYSQIVNDFQKGDIAEGYSVSREKKESFPLTVTSAQKNPTAFYLCASSMPHRQANYGYTFGSGTRLTVV.

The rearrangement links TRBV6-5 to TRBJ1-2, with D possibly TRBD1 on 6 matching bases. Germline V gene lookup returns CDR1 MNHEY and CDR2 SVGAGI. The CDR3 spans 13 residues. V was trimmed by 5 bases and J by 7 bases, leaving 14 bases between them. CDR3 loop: CASSRPSGVGYTF. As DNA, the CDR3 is TGTGCCAGCAGTCGACCATCAGGGGTTGGCTACACCTTC.

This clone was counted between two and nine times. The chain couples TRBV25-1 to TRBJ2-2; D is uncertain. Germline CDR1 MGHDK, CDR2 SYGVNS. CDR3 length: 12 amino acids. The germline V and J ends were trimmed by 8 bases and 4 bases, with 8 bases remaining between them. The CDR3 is CASGWGTGELFF. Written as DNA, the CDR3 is TGTGCCAGCGGTTGGGGCACCGGGGAGCTGTTTTTT.

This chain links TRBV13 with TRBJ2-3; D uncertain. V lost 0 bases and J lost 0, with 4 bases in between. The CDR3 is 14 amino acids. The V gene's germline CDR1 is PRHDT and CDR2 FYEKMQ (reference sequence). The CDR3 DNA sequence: TGTGCCAGCAGCTTAGGTCAGAGCACAGATACGCAGTATTTT. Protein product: CASSLGQSTDTQYF. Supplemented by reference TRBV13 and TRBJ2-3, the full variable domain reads AAGVIQSPRHLIKEKRETATLKCYPIPRHDTVYWYQQGPGQDPQFLISFYEKMQSDKGSIPDRFSAQQFSDYHSELNMSSLELGDSALYFCASSLGQSTDTQYFGPGTRLTVL.